This TCR beta chain came from a study of STAT3 mutations in large granular lymphocyte leukemia (dated by TCRdb to between 2017 and 2020). Turning to the overall study: Canonical activating STAT3 mutations were detected in roughly half of the longitudinally sequenced T-LGLL patients. One or more immunosuppressive therapy regimens were given to more than half of T-LGLL patients, and hematologic response was seen in about 42% of the treated patients. To reconstruct clonal hierarchy and dynamics, serial deep sequencing of TCRbeta CDR3 and STAT3 was performed in patients with T-cell large granular lymphocyte leukemia. From an initial cohort of around 200 LGL patients, 20 or so representative T-LGLL cases were picked for longitudinal TCRbeta and STAT3 sequencing. A couple of patients with natural killer LGL leukemia were also sequenced longitudinally as controls within the study. On average, sequencing was done at 4 time points per patient, with the number of samplings ranging from 2 to 8. Here is what the overall study found, with its caveats: Every T-LGLL patient showed at least one immunodominant TCRbeta clonotype, and about half showed multiple immunodominant subclonotypes. Linking therapy response to changes in TCR clonal burden was complicated by variable intervals between samplings and by differing treatment regimens. Because no samples were available when a clone first appeared, clonal expansion was inferred from samplings taken at other points. Dominant TCR clone burden was found to exceed STAT3 mutant burden in several patients, suggesting that STAT3 mutation arose secondarily within a pre-expanded clone. TCR clonotype switching after therapy was seen in about 35% of the 18 patients, with all newly emerging clones being STAT3 wild type. Persisting codominant clonotypes in some patients meant a small but highly pathogenic clone may have been missed.

The germline V gene yields MNHNS for CDR1 and SASEGT for CDR2. V is cut by 4 bases and J by 9 bases, and the space between the germline ends is 10 bases. The CDR3 covers 13 residues, taking in both the cysteine and the phenylalanine. Just the 39-base CDR3 DNA is kept, in frame starting at base 1. TCRbeta libraries were sequenced on an Illumina MiSeq, averaging approximately 44,000 productive templates per sample. TCRbeta CDR3 libraries were generated with the immunoSEQ assay using multiplex PCR amplification. The authors processed their data as follows. Following a previously defined approach, repertoire diversity was calculated, and values close to 0 point to extremely monoclonal samples. Entries here come from immuneACCESS through TCRdb and include only in-frame sequences with V and J called. Some clones fail to appear in such tables; in the studies checked, an unresolved V gene covers under half of the shortfall, and the cause of the remainder is unknown. The V and J calls and clone size are taken from that table; D and trimming were inferred from the DNA. Here the sample has around 7,800 clones; roughly 91% occur a single time. Of the sample, 70% to 90% falls within the top ten clones.

The same DNA, extracted from blood mononuclear cells, served for both the TCR sequencing and the STAT3 sequencing. Concerning this clone itself: No cognate antigen has been identified for it. The sample holds no much larger clone one base away, and base qualities are not on file.

The sequenced sample consisted of peripheral blood mononuclear cells. The chain uses TRBV6-1 and TRBJ1-6, with no reliable assignment of the D segment. The source is a man older than 75 with T-cell large granular lymphocyte leukemia. Some clones in this sample may be carry-over from other donors' samples. The age is the age at diagnosis. The sequenced DNA is TGTGCCAGCAGTGGGGTCCCGTCTTCACCCCTCCACTTT. Its protein is CASSGVPSSPLHF.